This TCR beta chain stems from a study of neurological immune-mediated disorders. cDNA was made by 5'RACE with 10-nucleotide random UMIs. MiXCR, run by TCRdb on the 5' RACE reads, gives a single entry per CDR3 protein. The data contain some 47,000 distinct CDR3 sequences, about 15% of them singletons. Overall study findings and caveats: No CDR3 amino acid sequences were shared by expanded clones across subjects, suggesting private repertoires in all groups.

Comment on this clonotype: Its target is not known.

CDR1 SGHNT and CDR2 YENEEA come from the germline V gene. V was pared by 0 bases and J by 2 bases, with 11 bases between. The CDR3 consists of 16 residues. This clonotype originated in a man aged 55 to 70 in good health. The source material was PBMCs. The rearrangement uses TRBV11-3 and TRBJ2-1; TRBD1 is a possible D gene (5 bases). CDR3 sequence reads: CASSLEGQPPYNEQFF. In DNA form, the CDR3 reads TGTGCCAGCAGCTTAGAGGGGCAGCCACCCTACAATGAGCAGTTCTTC. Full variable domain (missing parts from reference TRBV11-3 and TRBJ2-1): EAGVVQSPRYKIIEKKQPVAFWCNPISGHNTLYWYLQNLGQGPELLIRYENEEAVDDSQLPKDRFSAERLKGVDSTLKIQPAELGDSAVYLCASSLEGQPPYNEQFFGPGTRLTVL.